This entry describes one T cell receptor beta chain. The table came from immunoSEQ multiplex PCR; TCRdb's copy has only in-frame clones and leaves some out. The table lists tens of thousands of clones, 90% to 96% of them singletons. This sample was taken from a study of cytomegalovirus exposure and HLA in healthy donors. The germline V gene has CDR1 SGHTA and CDR2 FQGTGA. The CDR3 contains 15 residues. With 2 bases clipped from V and 4 bases from J, the junction kept 3 bases outside the gene matches. The chain couples TRBV7-3 to TRBJ2-2, with TRBD2 matching over 8 bases. The sequencing input was PBMCs. The origin of this receptor is a woman between 18 and 29 years old in good health and CMV-seronegative. CDR3 loop: CASSLELAGTGELFF. The DNA for the CDR3 is TGTGCCAGCAGCTTAGAGCTAGCGGGCACCGGGGAGCTGTTTTTT.